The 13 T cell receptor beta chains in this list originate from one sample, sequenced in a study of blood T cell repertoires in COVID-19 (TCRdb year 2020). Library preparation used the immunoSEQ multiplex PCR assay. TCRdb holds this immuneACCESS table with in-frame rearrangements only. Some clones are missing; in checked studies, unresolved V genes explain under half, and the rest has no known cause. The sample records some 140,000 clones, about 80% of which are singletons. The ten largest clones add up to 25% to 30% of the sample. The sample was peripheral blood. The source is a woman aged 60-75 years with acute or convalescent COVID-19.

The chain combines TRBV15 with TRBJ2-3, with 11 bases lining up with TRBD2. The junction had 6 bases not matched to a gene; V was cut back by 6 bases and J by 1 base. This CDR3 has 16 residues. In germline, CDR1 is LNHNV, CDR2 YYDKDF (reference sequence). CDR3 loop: CATRSSGGVGTDTQYF. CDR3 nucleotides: TGTGCCACCAGGAGTAGCGGGGGGGTTGGCACAGATACGCAGTATTTT.

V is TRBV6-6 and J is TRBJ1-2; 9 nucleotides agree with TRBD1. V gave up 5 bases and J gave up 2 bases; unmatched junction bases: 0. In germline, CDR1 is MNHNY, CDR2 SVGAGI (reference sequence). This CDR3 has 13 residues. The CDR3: CASSGTGNYGYTF. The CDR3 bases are TGTGCCAGCAGTGGGACAGGGAACTATGGCTACACCTTC.

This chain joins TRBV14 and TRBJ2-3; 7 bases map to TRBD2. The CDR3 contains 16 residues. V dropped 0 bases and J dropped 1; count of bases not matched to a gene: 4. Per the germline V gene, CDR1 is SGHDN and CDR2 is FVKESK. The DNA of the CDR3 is TGTGCCAGCAGCCAAGAGCGGGGGACCCGCACAGATACGCAGTATTTT. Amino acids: CASSQERGTRTDTQYF.

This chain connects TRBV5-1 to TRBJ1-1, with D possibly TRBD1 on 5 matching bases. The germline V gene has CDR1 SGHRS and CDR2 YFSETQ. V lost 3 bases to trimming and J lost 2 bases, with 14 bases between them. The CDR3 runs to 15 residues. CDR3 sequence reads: CASSWSGQGNTEAFF. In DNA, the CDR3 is TGCGCCAGCAGCTGGTCTGGGCAGGGTAACACTGAAGCTTTCTTT.

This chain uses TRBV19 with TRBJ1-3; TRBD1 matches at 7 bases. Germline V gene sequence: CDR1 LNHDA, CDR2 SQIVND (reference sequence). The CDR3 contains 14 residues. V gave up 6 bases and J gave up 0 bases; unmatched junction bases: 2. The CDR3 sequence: CASSDRVSGNTIYF. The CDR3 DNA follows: TGTGCCAGTAGCGACAGGGTCTCTGGAAACACCATATATTTT.

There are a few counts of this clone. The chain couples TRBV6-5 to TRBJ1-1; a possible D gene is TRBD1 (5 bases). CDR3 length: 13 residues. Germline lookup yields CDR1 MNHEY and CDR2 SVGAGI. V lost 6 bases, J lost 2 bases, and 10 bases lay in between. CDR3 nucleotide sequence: TGTGCCAGCAGAAGACAGAACAACACTGAAGCTTTCTTT. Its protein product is CASRRQNNTEAFF.

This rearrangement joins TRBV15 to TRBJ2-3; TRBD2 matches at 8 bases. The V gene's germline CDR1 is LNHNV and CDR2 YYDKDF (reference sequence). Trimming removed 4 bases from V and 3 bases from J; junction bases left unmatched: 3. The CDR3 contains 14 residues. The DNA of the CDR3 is TGTGCCACCAGCATCGCGGGGGGTACAGATACGCAGTATTTT. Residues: CATSIAGGTDTQYF.

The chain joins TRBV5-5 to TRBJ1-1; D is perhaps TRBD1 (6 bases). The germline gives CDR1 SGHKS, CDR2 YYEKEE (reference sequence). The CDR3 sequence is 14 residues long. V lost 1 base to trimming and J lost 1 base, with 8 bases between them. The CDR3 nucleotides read TGTGCCAGCAGCTTGATACAGGGGAACACTGAAGCTTTCTTT. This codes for CASSLIQGNTEAFF.

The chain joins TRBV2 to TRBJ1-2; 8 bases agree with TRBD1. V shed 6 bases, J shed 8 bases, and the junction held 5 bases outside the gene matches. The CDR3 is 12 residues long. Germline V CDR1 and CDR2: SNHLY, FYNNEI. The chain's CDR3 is CASREDREGYTF. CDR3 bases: TGTGCCAGCAGGGAGGACAGGGAAGGCTACACCTTC.

The CDR3 reads CASSLMGQGVGTDTQYF. The CDR3 DNA is TGTGCCAGCAGCCTTATGGGACAGGGGGTGGGCACAGATACGCAGTATTTT. V is TRBV5-6 and J is TRBJ2-3; 11 nucleotides line up with TRBD1. The germline V gene has CDR1 SGHDT and CDR2 YYEEEE. The V and J ends lost 4 bases and 1 base, in that order; junction bases with no gene match: 8. CDR3 length equals 17 residues.

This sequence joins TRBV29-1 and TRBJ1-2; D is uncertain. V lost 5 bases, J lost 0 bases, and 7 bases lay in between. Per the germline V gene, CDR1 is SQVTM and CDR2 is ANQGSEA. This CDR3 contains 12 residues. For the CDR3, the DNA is TGCAGCGTTACGGGGACTAACTATGGCTACACCTTC. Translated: CSVTGTNYGYTF.

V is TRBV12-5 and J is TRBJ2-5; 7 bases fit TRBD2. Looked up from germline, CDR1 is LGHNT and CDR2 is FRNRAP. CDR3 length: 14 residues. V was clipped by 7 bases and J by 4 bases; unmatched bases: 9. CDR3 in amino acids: CASVLGEGAETQYF. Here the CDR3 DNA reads TGTGCTAGTGTCTTGGGGGAGGGAGCAGAGACCCAGTACTTC.

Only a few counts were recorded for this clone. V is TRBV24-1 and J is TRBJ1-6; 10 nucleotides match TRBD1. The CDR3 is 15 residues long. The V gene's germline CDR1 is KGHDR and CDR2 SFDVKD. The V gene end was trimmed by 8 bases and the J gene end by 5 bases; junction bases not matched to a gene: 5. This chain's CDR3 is CATIPGQGNNSPLHF. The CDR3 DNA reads TGTGCCACCATCCCGGGACAGGGGAATAATTCACCCCTCCACTTT.